The 18 T cell receptor beta chains given below trace back to one sample, sequenced in a study of blood T cell repertoires in COVID-19. The data were produced by immunoSEQ multiplex PCR, yet TCRdb's version contains in-frame clones alone and is incomplete. Here the sample spans about 160,000 clones, roughly 90% being singletons. Sequenced sample: peripheral blood. The receptor set was obtained from a woman aged 55-70 years with active or convalescent COVID-19.

The chain links TRBV21-1 to TRBJ2-1; the table assigns TRBD1, which was not confirmed against the DNA. TRBV21-1 has pseudogene status. This CDR3 has 19 amino acids. The CDR3 loop reads CASSTQKESFWDRYNEQFF. CDR3 coding DNA: TGTGCCAGCAGCACCCAAAAGGAGTCGTTTTGGGACAGGTACAATGAGCAGTTCTTC.

The chain links TRBV24-1 to TRBJ2-3, with 8 bases that match TRBD2. V lost 3 bases, J lost 2 bases, and 12 bases stayed unmatched. Germline CDR1 is KGHDR and CDR2 is SFDVKD. The CDR3 spans 18 residues. The CDR3: CATSDPKTAGAPTDTQYF. For the CDR3, the DNA is TGTGCCACCAGTGATCCGAAGACAGCGGGGGCTCCCACAGATACGCAGTATTTT.

The rearrangement uses TRBV4-1 and TRBJ1-2; 7 bases match TRBD1. V shed 4 bases and J 2 bases; nucleotides not matched to a gene: 7. Per the germline V gene, CDR1 is MGHRA and CDR2 is YSYEKL. The CDR3 is made up of 15 amino acids. CDR3 bases: TGCGCCAGCAGCCCTACACAGACAGGGAACTATGGCTACACCTTC. Translating gives CASSPTQTGNYGYTF.

The chain carries TRBV9 and TRBJ2-3; no firm D call. V gave up 4 bases and J gave up 6 bases, with 12 bases separating them. The CDR3 extends over 13 amino acids. In germline, CDR1 is SGDLS, CDR2 YYNGEE. The CDR3 protein is CASSPAFGDTQYF. CDR3 DNA: TGTGCCAGCAGCCCAGCTTTCGGGGATACGCAGTATTTT.

This clone was observed a few times. In DNA form, the CDR3 reads TGTGCCTGGAGCGACGTGCAGGGGGATTATGGCTACACCTTC. This codes for CAWSDVQGDYGYTF. This chain links TRBV30 with TRBJ1-2; TRBD1 agrees at 7 bases. V dropped 3 bases and J dropped 5; count of bases not matched to a gene: 9. The CDR3 has 14 residues. Germline assignment: CDR1 GTSNPN and CDR2 SVGIG (reference sequence). Based on the CDR3 plus reference TRBV30 and TRBJ1-2, the full variable domain is SQTIHQWPATLVQPVGSPLSLECTVEGTSNPNLYWYRQAAGRGLQLLFYSVGIGQISSEVPQNLSASRPQDRQFILSSKKLLLSDSGFYLCAWSDVQGDYGYTFGSGTRLTVV.

The J gene is TRBJ1-1, the V gene TRBV19; D may be TRBD1 (5 bases). CDR1 and CDR2 (germline): LNHDA, SQIVND (reference sequence). There are 13 residues in the CDR3. V dropped 3 bases and J dropped 5 bases, with 10 bases sitting between them. CDR3 coding DNA: TGTGCCAGTAGTATTAGGGGTGAGACTGAAGCTTTCTTT. Encoded protein: CASSIRGETEAFF.

The genes are TRBV23-1 and TRBJ1-1; D is uncertain. TRBV23-1 is treated as an ORF (open reading frame) with a function not yet certain. The V end was cut by 2 bases, the J end by 4 bases, with 17 bases between. This CDR3 contains 16 residues. The CDR3 sequence is CASSQIEEGVGTEAFF. CDR3 DNA sequence: TGCGCCAGCAGTCAAATCGAGGAGGGAGTGGGCACTGAAGCTTTCTTT.

The gene calls are TRBV5-3 and TRBJ2-7, with D hard to call. TRBV5-3 is treated as an ORF (open reading frame) with a function not yet certain. CDR3 length: 12 residues. The ends were cut back, 2 bases at V and 3 bases at J, with 6 bases in the middle. The CDR3 coding sequence is TGTGCCAGAAGCTTTCAGTGCTACGAGCAGTACTTC. This sequence encodes CARSFQCYEQYF.

This rearrangement joins TRBV9 to TRBJ1-3; D possibly corresponds to TRBD1 (6 bases). This CDR3 is 14 amino acids long. Germline V gene data show CDR1 as SGDLS and CDR2 as YYNGEE. The ends were cut back, 5 bases at V and 4 bases at J, with 13 bases in the middle. The CDR3 here is CASRTGLAGNTIYF. For the CDR3, the DNA is TGTGCCAGCAGAACAGGGCTGGCAGGAAACACCATATATTTT.

In this sample, this clone turned up a few times. The CDR3 region is CASSSSSGGALKTQYF. The CDR3 nucleotides are TGTGCCAGCAGCTCCTCCTCCGGGGGGGCCCTGAAGACCCAGTACTTC. The genes are TRBV9 and TRBJ2-5; 8 positions agree with TRBD2. Germline V lookup: CDR1 SGDLS, CDR2 YYNGEE. CDR3 length: 16 amino acids. J lost 6 bases, V lost 4 bases, and 14 bases had no gene match.

V and J are TRBV7-9 and TRBJ1-1; D not certain. Germline CDR1 and CDR2: SEHNR and FQNEAQ (reference sequence). The ends were cut back, 1 base at V and 6 bases at J, with 6 bases in the middle. The CDR3 has 12 amino acids. The CDR3 loop is CASSLEHSEAFF. CDR3 DNA sequence: TGTGCCAGCAGCTTAGAACATTCTGAAGCTTTCTTT.

This chain links TRBV18 with TRBJ2-7, with a weak D call TRBD2 (5 bases). V lost 2 bases, J lost 7 bases, and 6 bases lay in between. CDR1 is KGHSH, CDR2 LQKENI, per germline. CDR3 length: 11 residues. The CDR3 protein is CASSPGSEQYF. In DNA form, the CDR3 reads TGTGCCAGCTCACCAGGGAGTGAGCAGTACTTC.

The chain has TRBV30 and TRBJ1-1; the D is unclear. Looked up from germline, CDR1 is GTSNPN and CDR2 is SVGIG (reference sequence). The V end was cut by 5 bases, the J end by 1 base, with 11 bases between. The CDR3 spans 13 residues. The CDR3 nucleotides read TGTGCCTGGGCGGCGGGGTCGAACACTGAAGCTTTCTTT. Translation gives CAWAAGSNTEAFF.

This chain uses TRBV24-1 with TRBJ1-5; D may be TRBD1 (6 bases). This CDR3 has 14 amino acids. V lost 5 bases, J lost 1 base, and 8 bases lay in between. Germline V gene lookup returns CDR1 KGHDR and CDR2 SFDVKD. The CDR3 nucleotides read TGTGCCACCAGTGGCGGACAGAGCAATCAGCCCCAGCATTTT. Its protein product is CATSGGQSNQPQHF.

The CDR3 spells CASSEETGSPQFF. CDR3 sequence (DNA): TGTGCCAGCAGTGAAGAAACCGGTAGCCCTCAGTTCTTC. The chain has TRBV2 and TRBJ2-1; no clear D gene. Trimming took 1 base from V and 13 from J, leaving 14 bases between them. Germline loops: CDR1 SNHLY, CDR2 FYNNEI. The CDR3 contains 13 residues.

This clone was seen a handful of times. This rearrangement joins TRBV7-9 to TRBJ1-2; D remains unclear. Germline V lookup: CDR1 SEHNR, CDR2 FQNEAQ (reference sequence). The CDR3 contains 16 residues. V dropped 0 bases and J dropped 8 bases, with 19 bases sitting between them. The CDR3 coding sequence is TGTGCCAGCAGCTTAGCGCTGCAGTTAGATCCCGGGGGCTACACCTTC. Translated: CASSLALQLDPGGYTF.

V is TRBV4-3 and J is TRBJ2-7; TRBD2 matches at 12 bases. The CDR3 spans 18 residues. Looked up from germline, CDR1 is LGHNA and CDR2 is YSLEER. Trimming at V came to 1 base and at J to 3 bases, leaving 10 bases not matched to a gene. The CDR3 DNA follows: TGCGCCAGCAGCCAAGGGGACCCGACTAGCGGGGGCCACTACGAGCAGTACTTC. Protein: CASSQGDPTSGGHYEQYF.

The rearrangement uses TRBV5-1 and TRBJ2-3; D gene ambiguous. The CDR3 has 12 amino acids. Trimming removed 5 bases from V and 4 bases from J, with 8 bases in between. CDR1 SGHRS and CDR2 YFSETQ come from the germline V gene. The CDR3 coding sequence is TGCGCCAGCAGTTTAGTCTCAGATACGCAGTATTTT. Protein sequence: CASSLVSDTQYF.